Below, 9 T cell receptor beta chains from the same sample are listed, as sequenced in a study of human T cells and chemical hapten exposure. Specified time point: pre-sensitization, week 0. The treatment denotes: therapeutic diphenylcyclopropenone sensitization with weekly scalp DPC. TCRdb processed the RACE reads anew with MiXCR; each CDR3 protein has one entry. The table records over 300,000 distinct CDR3 sequences, 5.1% of them present only once. The material sequenced was whole blood, taken in connection with sensitization to the hapten diphenylcyclopropenone (DPC). Receptors originate from a woman between 50 and 59 years old with alopecia areata. Some clones in this sample may be carry-over from other donors' samples.

This clonotype was recorded a few times. The chain carries TRBV30 and TRBJ1-5; 9 nucleotides align to TRBD1. The V and J ends lost 2 bases and 4 bases, in that order; junction bases with no gene match: 6. The CDR3 sequence is 15 residues long. CDR1 is GTSNPN and CDR2 is SVGIG in the germline V gene (reference sequence). CDR3 bases: TGTGCCTGGAGTACAGCCGGGACAGGGAATCAGCCCCAGCATTTT. Protein sequence: CAWSTAGTGNQPQHF.

A few counts support this clonotype. This sequence joins TRBV9 and TRBJ1-1; D remains unclear. Germline V lookup: CDR1 SGDLS, CDR2 YYNGEE. The CDR3 loop spans 16 amino acids. V lost 0 bases and J lost 1, with 13 bases in between. The CDR3 nucleotides are TGTGCCAGCAGCGTAGATCCGGAACACCGGAACACTGAAGCTTTCTTT. Translation gives CASSVDPEHRNTEAFF. The full variable domain, with the rest looked up from reference TRBV9 and TRBJ1-1, is DSGVTQTPKHLITATGQRVTLRCSPRSGDLSVYWYQQSLDQGLQFLIQYYNGEERAKGNILERFSAQQFPDLHSELNLSSLELGDSALYFCASSVDPEHRNTEAFFGQGTRLTVV.

V is TRBV2 and J is TRBJ2-1, with 11 bases aligning to TRBD2. CDR1 is SNHLY, CDR2 FYNNEI, per germline. V trimming: 2 bases; J trimming: 8 bases; junction bases outside the gene matches: 8. CDR3 length equals 16 residues. CDR3 protein: CASSESGTSGHYEQFF. The CDR3 nucleotides read TGTGCCAGCAGTGAAAGCGGGACTAGCGGTCACTATGAGCAGTTCTTC.

This clonotype came up a few times. The J gene is TRBJ2-5, the V gene TRBV6-5, with D possibly being TRBD1 (6 bases). CDR1 is MNHEY, CDR2 SVGAGI, per germline. The CDR3 length is 14 residues. V lost 8 bases and J 3 bases, leaving 16 bases between the germline ends. The CDR3 loop is CASSTGPVEETQYF. For the CDR3, the DNA is TGTGCCAGCTCTACAGGGCCGGTTGAAGAGACCCAGTACTTC.

The table lists this clonotype with many counts. The chain joins TRBV10-3 to TRBJ2-3, with 9 nucleotides matching TRBD2. Germline trimming cut 6 bases from V and 3 bases from J; bases unmatched to any gene: 13. The germline CDR1 and CDR2 sequences are ENHRY and SYGVKD. The CDR3 is made up of 17 amino acids. The CDR3 protein is CAIRNLPSGEDTDTQYF. In nucleotides, the CDR3 is TGTGCCATCAGGAACCTCCCTAGCGGGGAGGATACAGATACGCAGTATTTT.

The V call is TRBV6-5, the J call TRBJ2-3; TRBD2 is a possible D gene (6 bases). Germline V lookup: CDR1 MNHEY, CDR2 SVGAGI. V lost 2 bases, J lost 2 bases, and 11 bases lay in between. The CDR3 extends over 15 amino acids. The CDR3 DNA is TGTGCCAGCAGTTACAGAGGAGGGAACACAGATACGCAGTATTTT. Translating it yields CASSYRGGNTDTQYF.

Only a few counts were recorded for this clonotype. The V call is TRBV2, the J call TRBJ2-2, with D perhaps TRBD2 (7 bases). Trimming removed 5 bases at V and 2 bases at J, with 9 bases between. The CDR3 spans 14 residues. The germline V gene has CDR1 SNHLY and CDR2 FYNNEI. In nucleotides, the CDR3 is TGTGCCAGCAGTAGCGGGACAAACACCGGGGAGCTGTTTTTT. Its protein product is CASSSGTNTGELFF.

This clonotype has only a few counts. The CDR3 here is CASSQVQGAGYGYTF. The CDR3 DNA reads as TGTGCCAGCAGCCAAGTCCAGGGGGCCGGCTATGGCTACACCTTC. The chain combines TRBV3-1 with TRBJ1-2, with 8 bases fitting TRBD1. V was clipped by 1 base and J by 4 bases; unmatched bases: 5. This CDR3 spans 15 amino acids. The germline gives CDR1 LGHDT, CDR2 YNNKEL (reference sequence).

The CDR3 reads CASGGQDYGYTF. DNA for the CDR3: TGTGCCAGCGGGGGACAGGACTATGGCTACACCTTC. The chain is built from TRBV2 and TRBJ1-2, with TRBD1 matching over 8 bases. In germline, CDR1 is SNHLY, CDR2 FYNNEI. This CDR3 spans 12 amino acids. Germline trimming cut 8 bases from V and 3 bases from J; bases unmatched to any gene: 2.